The source of this TCR beta chain is a study of blood T cell repertoires in COVID-19. Study as a whole: Some COVID-19 samples were acute and others convalescent; all came from the United States, Italy and Spain. Sources were T cells, B-cell-depleted T cells, or PBMCs; the material itself was cDNA or gDNA.

Germline assignment: CDR1 MNHEY and CDR2 SMNVEV (reference sequence). This CDR3 comprises 16 residues. After removal of 4 bases from V and 4 bases from J, the junction contained 8 bases not matched to a gene. In the authors' workflow: Estimated nucleated cell counts came from reference gene primer amplification. Some clones are missing from TCRdb's copy, which holds only in-frame ones; the method was immunoSEQ multiplex PCR. That table furnishes V, J and clone size, whereas the DNA furnished D and trimming. The repertoire holds a few hundred thousand clones, with about four fifths as singletons. The sequence was obtained from a woman aged 18-29 years with acute or convalescent COVID-19. The sequenced sample consisted of peripheral blood. V usage is TRBV27 and J usage is TRBJ2-5; 11 bases are a match to TRBD2. The CDR3 DNA reads TGTGCCAGCAGTTCCCTGACTAGCGGGATCGCAGAGACCCAGTACTTC. Protein product: CASSSLTSGIAETQYF.